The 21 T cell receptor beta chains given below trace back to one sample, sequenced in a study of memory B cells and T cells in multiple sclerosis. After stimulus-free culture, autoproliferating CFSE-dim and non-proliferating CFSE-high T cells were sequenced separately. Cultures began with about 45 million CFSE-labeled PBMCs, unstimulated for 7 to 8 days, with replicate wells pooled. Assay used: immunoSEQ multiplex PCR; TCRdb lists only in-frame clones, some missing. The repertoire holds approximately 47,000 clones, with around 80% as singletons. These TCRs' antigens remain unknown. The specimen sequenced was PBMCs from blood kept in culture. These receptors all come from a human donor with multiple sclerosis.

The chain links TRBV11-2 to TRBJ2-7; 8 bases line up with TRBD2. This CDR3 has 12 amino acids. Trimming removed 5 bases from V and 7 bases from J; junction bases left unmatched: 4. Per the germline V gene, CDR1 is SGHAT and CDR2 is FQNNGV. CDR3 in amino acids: CASSRTSREQYF. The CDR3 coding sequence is TGTGCCAGCAGCAGGACTAGCCGAGAGCAGTACTTC.

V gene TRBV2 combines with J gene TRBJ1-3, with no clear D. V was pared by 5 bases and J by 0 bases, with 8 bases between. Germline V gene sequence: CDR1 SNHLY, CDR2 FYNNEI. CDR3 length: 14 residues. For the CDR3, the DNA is TGTGCCAGCAGTATCTTGAGCTCTGGAAACACCATATATTTT. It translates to CASSILSSGNTIYF.

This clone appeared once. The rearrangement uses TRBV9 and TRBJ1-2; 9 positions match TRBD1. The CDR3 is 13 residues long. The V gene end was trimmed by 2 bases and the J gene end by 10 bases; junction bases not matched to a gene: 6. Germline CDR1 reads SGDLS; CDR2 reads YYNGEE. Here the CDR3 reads CASSVGQGLDYTF. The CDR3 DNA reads TGTGCCAGCAGCGTGGGACAGGGTTTGGACTACACCTTC.

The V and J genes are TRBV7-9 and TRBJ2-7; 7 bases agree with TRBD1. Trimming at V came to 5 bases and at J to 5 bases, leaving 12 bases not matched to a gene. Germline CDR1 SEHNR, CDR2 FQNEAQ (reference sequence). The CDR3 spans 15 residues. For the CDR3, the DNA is TGTGCCAGCAGCACAGGACAGGATAAGGGCGACGAGCAGTACTTC. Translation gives CASSTGQDKGDEQYF.

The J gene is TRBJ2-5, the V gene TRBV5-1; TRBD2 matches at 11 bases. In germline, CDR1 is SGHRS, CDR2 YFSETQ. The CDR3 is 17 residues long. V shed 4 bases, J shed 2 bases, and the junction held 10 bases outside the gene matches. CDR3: CASSPWTSGSLQETQYF. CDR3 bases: TGCGCCAGCAGCCCTTGGACTAGCGGGTCCCTACAAGAGACCCAGTACTTC.

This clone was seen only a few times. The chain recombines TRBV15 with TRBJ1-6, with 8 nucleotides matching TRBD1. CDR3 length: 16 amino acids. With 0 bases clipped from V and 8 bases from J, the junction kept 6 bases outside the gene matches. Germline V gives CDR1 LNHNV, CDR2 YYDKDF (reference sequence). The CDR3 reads CATSRERYRGDSPLHF. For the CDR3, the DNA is TGTGCCACCAGCAGAGAGAGGTACAGGGGGGATTCACCCCTCCACTTT.

The CDR3 sequence: CASSAQGDPPDTQYF. Written as DNA, the CDR3 is TGTGCCAGCAGCGCACAGGGAGATCCGCCCGATACGCAGTATTTT. The chain has TRBV7-2 and TRBJ2-3; D is possibly TRBD1 (6 bases). Trimming cost V 5 bases and J 6 bases, with 18 bases left between them. Germline lookup yields CDR1 SGHTA and CDR2 FQGNSA. This CDR3 contains 15 residues.

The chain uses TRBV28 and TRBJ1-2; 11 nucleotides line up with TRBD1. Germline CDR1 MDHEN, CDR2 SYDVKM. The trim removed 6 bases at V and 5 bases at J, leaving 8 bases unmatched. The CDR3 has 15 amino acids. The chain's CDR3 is CASSLGGTGGYGYTF. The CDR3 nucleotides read TGTGCCAGCAGCTTAGGGGGGACAGGGGGATATGGCTACACCTTC.

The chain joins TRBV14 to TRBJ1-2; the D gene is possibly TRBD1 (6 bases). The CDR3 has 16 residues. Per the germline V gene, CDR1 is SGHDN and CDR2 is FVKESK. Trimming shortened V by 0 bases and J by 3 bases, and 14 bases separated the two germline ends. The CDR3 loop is CASSQDLLGGDYGYTF. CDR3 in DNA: TGTGCCAGCAGCCAAGATCTTCTGGGGGGCGACTATGGCTACACCTTC. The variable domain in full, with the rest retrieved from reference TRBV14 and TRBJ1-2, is EAGVTQFPSHSVIEKGQTVTLRCDPISGHDNLYWYRRVMGKEIKFLLHFVKESKQDESGMPNNRFLAERTGGTYSTLKVQPAELEDSGVYFCASSQDLLGGDYGYTFGSGTRLTVV.

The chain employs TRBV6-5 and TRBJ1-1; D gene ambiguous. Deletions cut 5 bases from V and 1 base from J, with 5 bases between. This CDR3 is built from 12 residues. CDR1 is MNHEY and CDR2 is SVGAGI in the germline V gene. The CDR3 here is CASSRQNTEAFF. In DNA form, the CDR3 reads TGTGCCAGCAGTCGACAGAACACTGAAGCTTTCTTT.

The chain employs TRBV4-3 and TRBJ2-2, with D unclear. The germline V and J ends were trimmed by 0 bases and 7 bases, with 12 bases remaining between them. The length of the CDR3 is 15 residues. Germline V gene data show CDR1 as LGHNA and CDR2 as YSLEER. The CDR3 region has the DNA TGCGCCAGCAGCCAAGACGTAGGGATGGGCGGGGAGCTGTTTTTT. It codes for CASSQDVGMGGELFF.

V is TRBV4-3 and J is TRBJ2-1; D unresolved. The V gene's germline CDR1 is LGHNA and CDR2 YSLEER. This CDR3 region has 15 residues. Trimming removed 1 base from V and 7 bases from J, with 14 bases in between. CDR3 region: CASSQVGVAQNEQFF. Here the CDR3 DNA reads TGCGCCAGCAGCCAAGTTGGGGTAGCTCAGAATGAGCAGTTCTTC.

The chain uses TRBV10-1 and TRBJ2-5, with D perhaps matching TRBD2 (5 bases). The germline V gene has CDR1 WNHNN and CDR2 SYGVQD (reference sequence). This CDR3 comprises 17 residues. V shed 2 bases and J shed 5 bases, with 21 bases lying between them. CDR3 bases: TGCGCCAGCAGTGAGGGAGAGGGATATCAGGCAGTGGAGACCCAGTACTTC. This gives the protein CASSEGEGYQAVETQYF.

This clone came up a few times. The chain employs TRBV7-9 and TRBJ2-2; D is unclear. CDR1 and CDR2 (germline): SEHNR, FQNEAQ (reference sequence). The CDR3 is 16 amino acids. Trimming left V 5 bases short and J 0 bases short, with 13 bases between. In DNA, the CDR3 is TGTGCCAGCAGCCCGACGTTAGGGACGAACACCGGGGAGCTGTTTTTT. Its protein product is CASSPTLGTNTGELFF.

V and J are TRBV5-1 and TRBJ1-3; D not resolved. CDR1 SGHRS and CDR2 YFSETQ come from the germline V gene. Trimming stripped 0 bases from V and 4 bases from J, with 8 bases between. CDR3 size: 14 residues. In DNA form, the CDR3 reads TGCGCCAGCAGCTTGGGGGCGGCAGGAAACACCATATATTTT. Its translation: CASSLGAAGNTIYF.

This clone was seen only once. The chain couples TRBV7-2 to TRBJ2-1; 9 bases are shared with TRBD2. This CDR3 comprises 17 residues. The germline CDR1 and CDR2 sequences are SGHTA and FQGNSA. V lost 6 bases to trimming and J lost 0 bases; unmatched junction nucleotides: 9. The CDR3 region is CASRKGGGGASYNEQFF. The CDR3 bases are TGTGCCAGCAGAAAAGGGGGCGGGGGGGCCTCCTACAATGAGCAGTTCTTC. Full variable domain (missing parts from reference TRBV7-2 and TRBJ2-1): GAGVSQSPSNKVTEKGKDVELRCDPISGHTALYWYRQSLGQGLEFLIYFQGNSAPDKSGLPSDRFSAERTGGSVSTLTIQRTQQEDSAVYLCASRKGGGGASYNEQFFGPGTRLTVL.

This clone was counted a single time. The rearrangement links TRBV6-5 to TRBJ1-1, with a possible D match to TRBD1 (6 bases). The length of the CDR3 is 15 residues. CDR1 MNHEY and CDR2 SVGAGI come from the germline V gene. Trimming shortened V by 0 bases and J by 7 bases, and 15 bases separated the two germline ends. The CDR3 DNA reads TGTGCCAGCAGTTACTCAGGTGGGGGGGCGAGTGAAGCTTTCTTT. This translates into CASSYSGGGASEAFF.

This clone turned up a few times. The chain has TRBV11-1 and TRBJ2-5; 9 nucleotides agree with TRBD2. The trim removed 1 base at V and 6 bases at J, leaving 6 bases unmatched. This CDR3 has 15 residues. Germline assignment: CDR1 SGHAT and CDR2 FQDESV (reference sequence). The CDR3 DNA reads TGTGCCAGCAGCTTAGGCGGGGGGGGCGTACAGACCCAGTACTTC. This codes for CASSLGGGGVQTQYF. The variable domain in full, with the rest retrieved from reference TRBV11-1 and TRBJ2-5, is EAEVAQSPRYKITEKSQAVAFWCDPISGHATLYWYRQILGQGPELLVQFQDESVVDDSQLPKDRFSAERLKGVDSTLKIQPAELGDSAMYLCASSLGGGGVQTQYFGPGTRLLVL.

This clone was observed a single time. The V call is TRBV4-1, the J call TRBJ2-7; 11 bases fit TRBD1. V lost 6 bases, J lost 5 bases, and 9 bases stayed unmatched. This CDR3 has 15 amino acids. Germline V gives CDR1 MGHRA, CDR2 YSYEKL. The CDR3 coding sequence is TGCGCCAGCAGTCGTGCCGGGACAGGGGGGGACGAGCAGTACTTC. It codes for CASSRAGTGGDEQYF.

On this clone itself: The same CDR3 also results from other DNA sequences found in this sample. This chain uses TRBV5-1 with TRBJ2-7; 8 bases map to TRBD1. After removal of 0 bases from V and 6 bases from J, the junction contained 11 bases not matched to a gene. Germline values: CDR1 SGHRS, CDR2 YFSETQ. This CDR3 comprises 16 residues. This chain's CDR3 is CASSLVGFQGAPEQYF. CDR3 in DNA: TGCGCCAGCAGCTTGGTTGGTTTTCAGGGGGCGCCCGAGCAGTACTTC.

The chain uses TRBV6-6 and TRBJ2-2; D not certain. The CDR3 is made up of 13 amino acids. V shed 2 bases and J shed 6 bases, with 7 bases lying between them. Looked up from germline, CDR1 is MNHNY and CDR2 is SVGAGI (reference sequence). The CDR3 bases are TGTGCCAGCAGTTACGGACCCTCCGGGGAGCTGTTTTTT. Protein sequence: CASSYGPSGELFF.